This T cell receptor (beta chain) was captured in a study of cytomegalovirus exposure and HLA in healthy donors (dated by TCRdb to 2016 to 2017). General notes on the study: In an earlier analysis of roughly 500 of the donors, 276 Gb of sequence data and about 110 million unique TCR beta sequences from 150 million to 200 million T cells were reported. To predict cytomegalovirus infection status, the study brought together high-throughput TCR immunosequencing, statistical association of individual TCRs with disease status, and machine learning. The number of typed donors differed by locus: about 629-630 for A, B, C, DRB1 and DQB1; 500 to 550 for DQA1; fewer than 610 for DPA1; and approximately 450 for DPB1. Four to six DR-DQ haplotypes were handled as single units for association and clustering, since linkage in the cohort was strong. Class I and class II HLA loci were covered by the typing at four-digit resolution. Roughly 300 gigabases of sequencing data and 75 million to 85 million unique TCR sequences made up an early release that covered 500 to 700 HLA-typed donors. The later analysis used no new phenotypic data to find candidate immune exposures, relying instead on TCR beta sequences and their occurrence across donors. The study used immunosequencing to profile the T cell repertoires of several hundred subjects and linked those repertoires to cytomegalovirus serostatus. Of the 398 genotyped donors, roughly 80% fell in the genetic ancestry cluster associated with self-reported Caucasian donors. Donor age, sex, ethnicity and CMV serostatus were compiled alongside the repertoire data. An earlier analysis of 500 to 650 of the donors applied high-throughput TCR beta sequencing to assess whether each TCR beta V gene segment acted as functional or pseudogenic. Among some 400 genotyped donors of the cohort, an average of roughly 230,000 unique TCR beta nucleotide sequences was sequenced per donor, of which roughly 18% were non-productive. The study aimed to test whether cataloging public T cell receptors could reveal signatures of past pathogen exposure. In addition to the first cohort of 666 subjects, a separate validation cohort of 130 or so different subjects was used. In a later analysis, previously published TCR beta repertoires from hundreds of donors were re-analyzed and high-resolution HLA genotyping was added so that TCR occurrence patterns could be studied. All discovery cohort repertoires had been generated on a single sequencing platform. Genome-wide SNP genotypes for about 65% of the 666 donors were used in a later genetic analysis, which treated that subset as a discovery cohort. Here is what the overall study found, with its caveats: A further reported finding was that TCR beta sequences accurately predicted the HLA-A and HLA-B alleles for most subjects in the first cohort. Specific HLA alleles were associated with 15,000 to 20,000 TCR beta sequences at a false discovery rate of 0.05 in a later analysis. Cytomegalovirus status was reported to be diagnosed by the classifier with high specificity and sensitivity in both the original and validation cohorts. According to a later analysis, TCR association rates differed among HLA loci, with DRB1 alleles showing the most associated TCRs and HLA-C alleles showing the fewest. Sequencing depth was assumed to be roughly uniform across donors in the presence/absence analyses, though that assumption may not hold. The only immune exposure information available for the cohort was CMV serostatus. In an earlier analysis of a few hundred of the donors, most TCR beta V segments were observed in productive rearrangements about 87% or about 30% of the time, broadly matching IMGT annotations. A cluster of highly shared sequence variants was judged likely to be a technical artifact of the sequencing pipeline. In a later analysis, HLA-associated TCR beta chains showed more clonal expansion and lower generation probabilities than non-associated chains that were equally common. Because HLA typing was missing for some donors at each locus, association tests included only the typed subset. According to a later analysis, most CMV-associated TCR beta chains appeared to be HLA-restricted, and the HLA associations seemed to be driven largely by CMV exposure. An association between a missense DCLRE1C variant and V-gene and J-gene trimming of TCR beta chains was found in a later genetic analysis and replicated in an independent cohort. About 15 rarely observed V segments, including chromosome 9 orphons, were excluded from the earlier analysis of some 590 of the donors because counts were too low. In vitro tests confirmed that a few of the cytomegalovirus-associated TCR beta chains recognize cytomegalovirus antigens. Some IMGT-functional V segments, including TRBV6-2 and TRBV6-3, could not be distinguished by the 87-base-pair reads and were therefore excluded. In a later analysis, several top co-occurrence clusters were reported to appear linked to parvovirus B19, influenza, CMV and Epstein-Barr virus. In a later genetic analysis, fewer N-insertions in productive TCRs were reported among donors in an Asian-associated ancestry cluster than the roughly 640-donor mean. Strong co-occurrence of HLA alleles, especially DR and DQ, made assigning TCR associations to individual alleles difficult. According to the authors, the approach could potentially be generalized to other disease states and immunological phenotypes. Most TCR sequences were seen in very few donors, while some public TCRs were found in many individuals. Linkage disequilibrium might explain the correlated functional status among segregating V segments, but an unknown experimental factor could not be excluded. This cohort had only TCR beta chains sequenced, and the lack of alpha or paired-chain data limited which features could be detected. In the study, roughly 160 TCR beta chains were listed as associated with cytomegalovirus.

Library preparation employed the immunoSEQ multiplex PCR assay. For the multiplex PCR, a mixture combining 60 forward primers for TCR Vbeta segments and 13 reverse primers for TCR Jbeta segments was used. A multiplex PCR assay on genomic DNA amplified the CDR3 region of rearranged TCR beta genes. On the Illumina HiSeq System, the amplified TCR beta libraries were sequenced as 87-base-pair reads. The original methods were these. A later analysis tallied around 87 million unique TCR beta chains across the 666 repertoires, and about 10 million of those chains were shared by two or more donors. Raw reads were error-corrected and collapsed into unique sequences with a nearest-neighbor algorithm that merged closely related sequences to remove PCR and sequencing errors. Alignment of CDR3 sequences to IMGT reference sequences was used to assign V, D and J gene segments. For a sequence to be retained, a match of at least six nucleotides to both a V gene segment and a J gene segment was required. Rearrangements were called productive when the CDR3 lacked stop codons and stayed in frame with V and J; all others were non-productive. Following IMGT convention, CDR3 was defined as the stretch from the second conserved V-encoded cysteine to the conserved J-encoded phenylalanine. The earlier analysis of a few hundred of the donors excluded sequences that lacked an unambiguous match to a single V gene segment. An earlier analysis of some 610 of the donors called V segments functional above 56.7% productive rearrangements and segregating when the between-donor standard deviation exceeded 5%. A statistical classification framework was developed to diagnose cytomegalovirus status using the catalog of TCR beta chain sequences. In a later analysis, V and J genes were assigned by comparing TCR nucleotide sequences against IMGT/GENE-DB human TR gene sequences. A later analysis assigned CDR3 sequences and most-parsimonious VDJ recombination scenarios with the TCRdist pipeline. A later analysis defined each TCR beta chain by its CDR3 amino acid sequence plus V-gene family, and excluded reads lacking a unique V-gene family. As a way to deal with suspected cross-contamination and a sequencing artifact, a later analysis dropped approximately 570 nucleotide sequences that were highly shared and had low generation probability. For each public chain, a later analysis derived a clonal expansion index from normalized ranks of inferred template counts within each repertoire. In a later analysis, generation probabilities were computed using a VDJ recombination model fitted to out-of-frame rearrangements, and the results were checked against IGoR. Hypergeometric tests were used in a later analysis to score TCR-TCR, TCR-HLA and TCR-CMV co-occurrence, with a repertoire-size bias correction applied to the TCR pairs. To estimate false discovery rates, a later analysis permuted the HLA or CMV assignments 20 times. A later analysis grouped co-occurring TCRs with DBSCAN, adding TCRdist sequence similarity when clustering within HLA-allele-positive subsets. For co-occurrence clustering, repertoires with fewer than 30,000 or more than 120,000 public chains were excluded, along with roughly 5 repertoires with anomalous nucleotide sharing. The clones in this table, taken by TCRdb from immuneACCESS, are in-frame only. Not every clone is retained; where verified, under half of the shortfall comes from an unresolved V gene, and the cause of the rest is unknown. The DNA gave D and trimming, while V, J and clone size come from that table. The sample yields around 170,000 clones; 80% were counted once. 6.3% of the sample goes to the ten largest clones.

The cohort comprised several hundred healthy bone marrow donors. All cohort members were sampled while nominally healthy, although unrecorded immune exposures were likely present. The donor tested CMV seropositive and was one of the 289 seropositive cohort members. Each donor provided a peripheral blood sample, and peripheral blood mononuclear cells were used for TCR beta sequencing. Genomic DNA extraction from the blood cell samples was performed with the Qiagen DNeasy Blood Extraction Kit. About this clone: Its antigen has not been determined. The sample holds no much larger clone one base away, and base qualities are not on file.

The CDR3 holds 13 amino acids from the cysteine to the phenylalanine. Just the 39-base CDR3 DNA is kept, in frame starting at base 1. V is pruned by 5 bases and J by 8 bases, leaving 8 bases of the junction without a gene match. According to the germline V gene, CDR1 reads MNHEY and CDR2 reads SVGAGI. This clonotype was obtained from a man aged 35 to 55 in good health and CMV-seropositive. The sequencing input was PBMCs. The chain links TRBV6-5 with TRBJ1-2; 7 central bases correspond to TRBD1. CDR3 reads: CASSPDRAGGYTF. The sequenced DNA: TGTGCCAGCAGTCCTGACAGGGCAGGAGGCTACACCTTC.